A single sample gave rise to the 18 T cell receptor beta chains below, sequenced in a study of shared clonotypes between healthy human individuals. Measured with immunoSEQ multiplex PCR; TCRdb has only the in-frame clones, and not every one. The data contain millions of clones, roughly 96% of them singletons. Sequenced sample: naive CD4+ T cells sorted from blood. Documented subset: CD45RA+ positively selected. The receptors were sampled from a man younger than 30 in good health.

The V gene is TRBV18, the J gene TRBJ2-7; possibly TRBD2 for D (6 bases). V lost 5 bases to trimming and J lost 1 base, with 15 bases between them. CDR1 and CDR2 (germline): KGHSH, LQKENI. This CDR3 spans 15 amino acids. For the CDR3, the DNA is TGTGCCAGCTCATCGAATAGCGGTCTATCCTACGAGCAGTACTTC. Its protein product is CASSSNSGLSYEQYF.

The V gene is TRBV6-1, the J gene TRBJ2-7; D is ambiguous. The germline CDR1 and CDR2 sequences are MNHNS and SASEGT. The CDR3 totals 13 residues. Trimming removed 6 bases at V and 5 bases at J, with 14 bases between. The CDR3 DNA is TGTGCCAGCAGGGGGAAAGTATTTGACGAGCAGTACTTC. Translated, it gives CASRGKVFDEQYF.

The chain is built from TRBV10-1 and TRBJ1-4; D remains ambiguous. The germline V and J ends were trimmed by 5 bases and 0 bases, with 10 bases remaining between them. From germline, CDR1 is WNHNN and CDR2 SYGVQD (reference sequence). The CDR3 covers 15 residues. CDR3 nucleotide sequence: TGCGCCAGCAGTCCAGGCGATGCAACTAATGAAAAACTGTTTTTT. This sequence encodes CASSPGDATNEKLFF.

The V call is TRBV10-3, the J call TRBJ2-1; a possible D gene is TRBD1 (5 bases). CDR1 and CDR2 (germline): ENHRY, SYGVKD. V dropped 0 bases and J dropped 10 bases, with 10 bases sitting between them. The CDR3 contains 13 residues. The CDR3 reads CAISESRVEEQFF. The CDR3 DNA sequence: TGTGCCATCAGTGAGTCCAGGGTCGAGGAGCAGTTCTTC.

This chain connects TRBV2 to TRBJ1-2, with TRBD1 identical over 9 bases. Germline values: CDR1 SNHLY, CDR2 FYNNEI. The V and J ends lost 1 base and 4 bases, in that order; junction bases with no gene match: 10. This CDR3 region has 17 residues. CDR3 DNA sequence: TGTGCCAGCAGTGAAGGGGGGACAGGGCATAACCTCTATGGCTACACCTTC. It specifies CASSEGGTGHNLYGYTF. The full variable domain, with the rest looked up from reference TRBV2 and TRBJ1-2, is EPEVTQTPSHQVTQMGQEVILRCVPISNHLYFYWYRQILGQKVEFLVSFYNNEISEKSEIFDDQFSVERPDGSNFTLKIRSTKLEDSAMYFCASSEGGTGHNLYGYTFGSGTRLTVV.

As to this clone: This may be a read error: a much more frequent sequence differs by one nucleotide. This specimen includes other DNA sequences encoding the same CDR3. The V and J genes are TRBV9 and TRBJ2-2; D remains ambiguous. Germline V CDR1 and CDR2: SGDLS, YYNGEE. This CDR3 has 13 amino acids. V gave up 0 bases and J gave up 4 bases, with 4 bases separating them. The CDR3 spells CASSVEGTGELFF. CDR3 bases: TGTGCCAGCAGCGTAGAAGGCACCGGGGAGCTGTTTTTT.

The rearrangement joins TRBV29-1 to TRBJ2-7; D gene unclear. The CDR3 spans 12 residues. Trimming took 3 bases from V and 2 from J, leaving 8 bases between them. CDR1 and CDR2 from the germline V gene are SQVTM and ANQGSEA. The CDR3 sequence: CSVESDTYEQYF. The CDR3 DNA sequence: TGCAGCGTTGAGAGCGACACCTACGAGCAGTACTTC.

The chain couples TRBV5-1 to TRBJ1-2; the match to TRBD1 covers 8 bases. In germline, CDR1 is SGHRS, CDR2 YFSETQ. CDR3 length equals 14 residues. Trimming at V came to 7 bases and at J to 2 bases, leaving 7 bases not matched to a gene. CDR3 region: CASGDRTGNYGYTF. Written as DNA, the CDR3 is TGCGCCAGCGGGGATCGGACAGGGAACTATGGCTACACCTTC.

The rearrangement uses TRBV6-6 and TRBJ2-7, with D perhaps assigned TRBD1 or TRBD2 (6 bases each). This CDR3 is built from 13 residues. V lost 8 bases and J lost 2, with 13 bases in between. Germline V CDR1 and CDR2: MNHNY, SVGAGI (reference sequence). The DNA of the CDR3 is TGTGCCAGCGGCTACAGGGAGGCCTACGAGCAGTACTTC. Its translation is CASGYREAYEQYF.

Regarding this clone: The identical CDR3 is also encoded by other nucleotide sequences in the sample. The gene calls are TRBV18 and TRBJ2-5; D gene unclear. V was pared by 2 bases and J by 1 base, with 5 bases between. Per germline, CDR1 KGHSH and CDR2 LQKENI. The CDR3 sequence is 13 residues long. This CDR3 is CASSPGTQETQYF. For the CDR3, the DNA is TGTGCCAGCTCACCAGGCACCCAAGAGACCCAGTACTTC.

The chain joins TRBV2 to TRBJ2-1, with D possibly matching TRBD1 (5 bases). CDR1 and CDR2 (germline): SNHLY, FYNNEI. This CDR3 spans 16 amino acids. V was pared by 8 bases and J by 4 bases, with 21 bases between. CDR3 amino acids: CASESSGRVSYNEQFF. The CDR3 DNA follows: TGTGCCAGCGAGTCCTCTGGCAGGGTGAGTTACAATGAGCAGTTCTTC.

The CDR3 sequence is CASSSHRDSYSPLHF. The CDR3 nucleotides are TGCGCCAGCAGCTCGCACCGGGACAGCTATTCACCCCTCCACTTT. V and J are TRBV5-1 and TRBJ1-6; 7 bases line up with TRBD1. Germline V gene sequence: CDR1 SGHRS, CDR2 YFSETQ. V lost 3 bases and J lost 8; bases outside the gene matches: 8. The CDR3 extends over 15 amino acids.

Comments on this clone: With a much larger clone just one base away, this may be a read error. This sample also contains other DNA sequences that code for the same CDR3. The CDR3 nucleotides are TGTGCCAGCAGCCTGACAGGGAACACTGAAGCTTTCTTT. This sequence encodes CASSLTGNTEAFF. This chain connects TRBV5-6 to TRBJ1-1, with D perhaps TRBD1 (6 bases). V shed 4 bases and J shed 1 base, with 8 bases lying between them. The CDR3 consists of 13 residues. Germline lookup yields CDR1 SGHDT and CDR2 YYEEEE.

This chain joins TRBV9 and TRBJ2-1; 10 bases map to TRBD1. Germline assignment: CDR1 SGDLS and CDR2 YYNGEE. Trimming removed 3 bases from V and 2 bases from J; junction bases left unmatched: 2. The CDR3 has 15 amino acids. The CDR3 bases are TGTGCCAGCAGCGAAGGACAGGGGGCCTACAATGAGCAGTTCTTC. Encoded protein: CASSEGQGAYNEQFF. Drawing the rest from reference TRBV9 and TRBJ2-1, the complete variable domain is DSGVTQTPKHLITATGQRVTLRCSPRSGDLSVYWYQQSLDQGLQFLIQYYNGEERAKGNILERFSAQQFPDLHSELNLSSLELGDSALYFCASSEGQGAYNEQFFGPGTRLTVL.

This clone was counted a few times. This sample also contains other DNA sequences that code for the same CDR3. The J gene is TRBJ2-3, the V gene TRBV6-1; D possibly corresponds to TRBD2 (5 bases). The CDR3 totals 14 residues. Per the germline V gene, CDR1 is MNHNS and CDR2 is SASEGT. Trimming stripped 0 bases from V and 5 bases from J, with 9 bases between. The CDR3 region is CASSEALRGDTQYF. CDR3 in DNA: TGTGCCAGCAGTGAAGCGCTTCGGGGAGATACGCAGTATTTT.

The chain joins TRBV6-5 to TRBJ2-1, with unresolved D. The CDR3 is 11 amino acids. The V gene lost 6 bases and the J gene lost 8 bases, with 8 bases spanning the gap. Germline assignment: CDR1 MNHEY and CDR2 SVGAGI. In nucleotides, the CDR3 is TGTGCCAGCAGCGCAGTGGATGAGCAGTTCTTC. It translates to CASSAVDEQFF.

The chain is built from TRBV7-9 and TRBJ2-2; D is possibly TRBD2 (6 bases). This CDR3 has 16 amino acids. CDR1 SEHNR and CDR2 FQNEAQ come from the germline V gene (reference sequence). The V end lost 1 base, the J end lost 4 bases, and 13 bases lay between the germline ends. Here the CDR3 reads CASSLGSGSTTGELFF. In DNA, the CDR3 is TGTGCCAGCAGCTTAGGGAGCGGGTCGACCACCGGGGAGCTGTTTTTT.

The table lists this clone with a count of one. At the DNA level, this CDR3 is encoded by other sequences in the same sample as well. This chain connects TRBV10-3 to TRBJ1-1; no clear D. Trimming stripped 5 bases from V and 0 bases from J, with 7 bases between. Germline V lookup: CDR1 ENHRY, CDR2 SYGVKD. This CDR3 region has 13 residues. CDR3 residues: CAISKGLNTEAFF. The CDR3 DNA reads TGTGCCATCAGTAAGGGTCTGAACACTGAAGCTTTCTTT.